These 23 T cell receptor beta chains originate from one sample sequenced in a study of neurological immune-mediated disorders. TCRdb processed the 5' RACE reads anew with MiXCR; each CDR3 protein has one entry. The repertoire includes about 21,000 distinct CDR3 sequences, 15% to 20% of them detected once, and 7% to 9% sits in the top ten. What was sequenced was CD8+ T cells from blood. The receptor source for this set is a woman between 18 and 30 years old with multiple sclerosis.

This clonotype was seen ten or more times. CDR3 protein: CSARDLGRGLQGTEAFF. The CDR3 DNA is TGCAGTGCTAGAGACCTGGGCAGGGGGCTACAAGGGACTGAAGCTTTCTTT. This sequence joins TRBV20-1 and TRBJ1-1; TRBD1 matches at 8 bases. The ends lost 0 bases at V and 5 bases at J; junction bases unmatched: 14. Germline V CDR1 and CDR2: DFQATT, SNEGSKA (reference sequence). This CDR3 spans 17 amino acids.

This clonotype was seen ten or more times. The rearrangement uses TRBV7-2 and TRBJ2-3; a possible D gene is TRBD1 (5 bases). The V gene lost 4 bases and the J gene lost 6 bases, with 23 bases spanning the gap. The CDR3 spans 17 residues. The germline CDR1 and CDR2 sequences are SGHTA and FQGNSA. The CDR3 nucleotides are TGTGCCAGCAGCTCGACAAACAGGAAAAGTGAAGTCGATACGCAGTATTTT. Protein product: CASSSTNRKSEVDTQYF. The full variable domain, completed using reference TRBV7-2 and TRBJ2-3, is GAGVSQSPSNKVTEKGKDVELRCDPISGHTALYWYRQSLGQGLEFLIYFQGNSAPDKSGLPSDRFSAERTGGSVSTLTIQRTQQEDSAVYLCASSSTNRKSEVDTQYFGPGTRLTVL.

This clonotype was detected ten times or more. J is TRBJ1-2 and V is TRBV29-1; a possible D gene is TRBD1 (6 bases). The CDR3 has 13 amino acids. The ends were cut back, 6 bases at V and 10 bases at J, with 21 bases in the middle. Germline CDR1 reads SQVTM; CDR2 reads ANQGSEA. The CDR3 DNA is TGCAGCGTCCTAAAAACAGGGAGACCTTCCTACACCTTC. It translates to CSVLKTGRPSYTF.

Many counts were recorded for this clonotype. The chain uses TRBV9 and TRBJ2-3; 7 bases line up with TRBD1. The CDR3 contains 14 residues. The V and J ends lost 4 bases and 3 bases, in that order; junction bases with no gene match: 5. Germline V gene data show CDR1 as SGDLS and CDR2 as YYNGEE. The CDR3, as DNA: TGTGCCAGCAGCACGCGACAGGGAACAGATACGCAGTATTTT. It codes for CASSTRQGTDTQYF. Combining the CDR3 with reference TRBV9 and TRBJ2-3 gives the whole variable domain DSGVTQTPKHLITATGQRVTLRCSPRSGDLSVYWYQQSLDQGLQFLIQYYNGEERAKGNILERFSAQQFPDLHSELNLSSLELGDSALYFCASSTRQGTDTQYFGPGTRLTVL.

This clonotype was counted ten times or more. The rearrangement uses TRBV5-1 and TRBJ2-7; 8 bases map to TRBD1. The V and J ends lost 3 bases and 6 bases, in that order; junction bases with no gene match: 11. This CDR3 comprises 15 residues. Germline assignment: CDR1 SGHRS and CDR2 YFSETQ. DNA of the CDR3: TGCGCCAGCAGCTCGCGGACAGGGCTTACGTCCGAGCAGTACTTC. Translating it yields CASSSRTGLTSEQYF.

This clonotype was seen ten or more times. The chain couples TRBV27 to TRBJ2-7; 14 nucleotides match TRBD2. The length of the CDR3 is 16 residues. Germline V lookup: CDR1 MNHEY, CDR2 SMNVEV (reference sequence). V was pared by 5 bases and J by 7 bases, with 10 bases of the junction left unmatched. Here the CDR3 reads CASSPLTSGGAREQYF. The CDR3 bases are TGTGCCAGCAGTCCGTTGACTAGCGGGGGGGCCCGTGAGCAGTACTTC.

In this sample, this clonotype turned up many times. The chain is built from TRBV10-3 and TRBJ1-5, with D perhaps matching TRBD1 (5 bases). Germline values: CDR1 ENHRY, CDR2 SYGVKD. V was clipped by 4 bases and J by 10 bases, with 17 bases between them. The CDR3 totals 14 residues. The CDR3 spells CAISAAGTSQPQHF. The DNA of the CDR3 is TGTGCCATCAGTGCCGCAGGGACGAGTCAACCCCAGCATTTT.

This clonotype was picked up many times. The chain recombines TRBV9 with TRBJ1-2; D not certain. CDR3 length: 13 amino acids. CDR1 is SGDLS and CDR2 is YYNGEE in the germline V gene. The V gene lost 4 bases and the J gene lost 2 bases, with 9 bases spanning the gap. The DNA of the CDR3 is TGTGCCAGCAGCCAGGCAGAGAACTATGGCTACACCTTC. Its protein is CASSQAENYGYTF.

Ten or more counts support this clonotype. This chain links TRBV11-1 with TRBJ2-5; no definite D call. V lost 8 bases, J lost 1 base, and 20 bases lay in between. The CDR3 totals 16 residues. Germline CDR1 and CDR2: SGHAT and FQDESV (reference sequence). The CDR3 DNA reads as TGTGCCAGCCACGATGGCGGCCTGTCACCCCAAGAGACCCAGTACTTC. This gives the protein CASHDGGLSPQETQYF.

By frequency in the sample, this clonotype is medium-sized. The gene calls are TRBV28 and TRBJ2-4; TRBD2 might be the D (6 bases). The CDR3 has 13 residues. V gave up 3 bases and J gave up 8 bases, with 11 bases separating them. CDR1 and CDR2 from the germline V gene are MDHEN and SYDVKM. The CDR3 is CASSFRGAYIQYF. The CDR3 region has the DNA TGTGCCAGCAGTTTTCGCGGGGCGTACATTCAGTACTTC.

This clonotype was picked up many times. The genes are TRBV20-1 and TRBJ1-2; D remains unclear. This CDR3 comprises 14 residues. V lost 3 bases, J lost 7 bases, and 18 bases lay in between. CDR1 is DFQATT and CDR2 is SNEGSKA in the germline V gene (reference sequence). The CDR3 region is CSASRRPQDGGYTF. The CDR3 nucleotides read TGCAGTGCTAGTCGGAGGCCTCAGGATGGTGGCTACACCTTC.

The chain uses TRBV19 and TRBJ2-1; TRBD1 matches at 11 bases. The CDR3 runs 17 residues. Trimming cost V 5 bases and J 8 bases; bases outside gene matches: 14. Germline loops: CDR1 LNHDA, CDR2 SQIVND (reference sequence). For the CDR3, the DNA is TGTGCCAGTAGTCCCCGGACAGGGGGCGTGGAGAGAGATGAGCAGTTCTTC. Amino acid sequence: CASSPRTGGVERDEQFF.

This clonotype has a count of ten or more. The V gene is TRBV4-3, the J gene TRBJ1-2, with 8 nucleotides matching TRBD1. There are 15 residues in the CDR3. V was pared by 2 bases and J by 8 bases, with 10 bases of the junction left unmatched. Germline lookup yields CDR1 LGHNA and CDR2 YSLEER. CDR3 sequence reads: CASSQMARGRQGYTF. CDR3 DNA sequence: TGCGCCAGCAGCCAAATGGCCAGGGGGCGCCAGGGCTACACCTTC.

This clonotype has ten or more counts. The rearrangement uses TRBV20-1 and TRBJ2-3; D is uncertain. There are 17 residues in the CDR3. Trimming took off 5 bases at V and 1 base at J, with 22 bases between the two ends. CDR1 and CDR2 (germline): DFQATT, SNEGSKA (reference sequence). The CDR3 sequence is CSASAPPVQAGTDTQYF. The CDR3 DNA sequence: TGCAGTGCTTCTGCCCCTCCGGTGCAGGCGGGCACAGATACGCAGTATTTT.

This clonotype showed up many times. V and J are TRBV9 and TRBJ2-3, with D hard to call. The CDR3 spans 14 residues. Per germline, CDR1 SGDLS and CDR2 YYNGEE. V shed 0 bases and J shed 0 bases, with 5 bases lying between them. Here the CDR3 DNA reads TGTGCCAGCAGCGTAGATCGCAGCACAGATACGCAGTATTTT. Protein product: CASSVDRSTDTQYF.

The table lists this clonotype with many counts. The chain joins TRBV20-1 to TRBJ1-5, with 7 nucleotides matching TRBD1. J was trimmed by 4 bases and V by 0 bases; bases with no gene match: 9. The germline gives CDR1 DFQATT, CDR2 SNEGSKA (reference sequence). This CDR3 is built from 16 residues. CDR3 residues: CSARDSAGGENQPQHF. The CDR3 nucleotides read TGCAGTGCTAGAGATTCGGCAGGGGGGGAAAATCAGCCCCAGCATTTT.

This clonotype was recorded many times. This chain links TRBV5-1 with TRBJ2-3, with TRBD2 matching 10 bases. CDR1 and CDR2 from the germline V gene are SGHRS and YFSETQ. V was clipped by 2 bases and J by 0 bases; unmatched bases: 3. CDR3 length: 16 amino acids. DNA of the CDR3: TGCGCCAGCAGCTTACTAGCGGGGCGAAGCACAGATACGCAGTATTTT. Protein: CASSLLAGRSTDTQYF.

This clonotype was detected ten times or more. The gene calls are TRBV20-1 and TRBJ2-1, with TRBD2 matching 10 bases. This CDR3 contains 16 residues. V gave up 3 bases and J gave up 6 bases; unmatched junction bases: 11. Germline loops: CDR1 DFQATT, CDR2 SNEGSKA (reference sequence). DNA of the CDR3: TGCAGTGCTAGTGATTCTAGCGGGAGTATCTCCAATGAGCAGTTCTTC. Amino acid sequence: CSASDSSGSISNEQFF.

Judged by abundance, this clonotype is medium-sized. The chain joins TRBV5-1 to TRBJ2-1; TRBD1 matches at 10 bases. Germline V CDR1 and CDR2: SGHRS, YFSETQ. V dropped 4 bases and J dropped 12; count of bases not matched to a gene: 1. The CDR3 is 11 amino acids. The CDR3 DNA is TGCGCCAGCAGCCGGGACAGGGGGCAGTTCTTC. Its protein product is CASSRDRGQFF.

In its sample, this clonotype is medium-sized. The chain links TRBV28 to TRBJ2-7, with 7 bases lining up with TRBD1. The CDR3 covers 15 residues. Looked up from germline, CDR1 is MDHEN and CDR2 is SYDVKM. Trimming cost V 5 bases and J 3 bases; bases outside gene matches: 10. The CDR3: CASSPAGGDSYEQYF. In nucleotides, the CDR3 is TGTGCCAGCAGTCCGGCCGGTGGGGACAGCTACGAGCAGTACTTC.

This clonotype was seen at least ten times. The genes are TRBV7-9 and TRBJ2-7; a weak D match, TRBD2 (5 bases). Trimming stripped 1 base from V and 1 base from J, with 11 bases between. The germline gives CDR1 SEHNR, CDR2 FQNEAQ (reference sequence). The CDR3 totals 15 residues. This CDR3 reads CASSLGGPASYEQYV. The DNA for the CDR3 is TGTGCCAGCAGCTTAGGAGGGCCGGCTTCCTACGAGCAGTACGTC.

At least ten counts were recorded for this clonotype. This chain connects TRBV7-9 to TRBJ1-5; possible D gene TRBD1, 6 bases. The ends were cut back, 5 bases at V and 0 bases at J, with 8 bases in the middle. The CDR3 loop spans 14 amino acids. Per the germline V gene, CDR1 is SEHNR and CDR2 is FQNEAQ (reference sequence). CDR3 region: CASSLQGSNQPQHF. The CDR3 DNA sequence: TGTGCCAGCAGCCTACAGGGTAGCAATCAGCCCCAGCATTTT.

This clonotype was counted ten times or more. The chain is built from TRBV10-3 and TRBJ2-1; D is perhaps TRBD1 (5 bases). V lost 0 bases, J lost 3 bases, and 6 bases lay in between. CDR1 and CDR2 from the germline V gene are ENHRY and SYGVKD. The CDR3 spans 14 residues. The chain's CDR3 is CAISESDSYNEQFF. CDR3 coding DNA: TGTGCCATCAGTGAGTCCGACAGCTACAATGAGCAGTTCTTC.